Presented here are 30 T cell receptor beta chains from one specimen sequenced in a study of T cells in Graves' hyperthyroidism and ophthalmopathy. RNA transcripts were the template for amplifying TCR beta CDR3 regions. TCR CDR3 underwent first-round RT-PCR with the HTBI primer set. TCRdb re-called the multiplex PCR reads with MiXCR, one entry per CDR3 protein. Among 800,000 or so distinct CDR3 sequences listed, around 39% were seen once. Sequenced sample: blood. These receptors all come from a young man with Graves' hyperthyroidism.

This clonotype was recorded many times. The J gene is TRBJ2-7, the V gene TRBV25-1; TRBD2 is a possible D gene (5 bases). The V end lost 5 bases, the J end lost 0 bases, and 14 bases lay between the germline ends. Germline CDR1 reads MGHDK; CDR2 reads SYGVNS. The CDR3 runs to 15 residues. For the CDR3, the DNA is TGTGCCAGCAGTCCACGACTACCCCTCTCCTACGAGCAGTACTTC. Its protein is CASSPRLPLSYEQYF.

The chain employs TRBV13 and TRBJ2-5, with D perhaps given as TRBD1 or TRBD2 (5 bases each). Germline CDR1 is PRHDT and CDR2 is FYEKMQ (reference sequence). The CDR3 contains 15 residues. V was trimmed by 3 bases and J by 2 bases, leaving 13 bases between them. DNA of the CDR3: TGTGCCAGCAGCTTCGTTGGGACGGCTCAAGAGACCCAGTACTTC. It translates to CASSFVGTAQETQYF.

This clonotype was seen a few times. The J gene is TRBJ2-7, the V gene TRBV2, with 11 bases identical to TRBD1. CDR3 length: 13 amino acids. CDR1 SNHLY and CDR2 FYNNEI come from the germline V gene. The V segment lost 7 bases and the J segment 6 bases; nucleotides outside the gene matches: 5. CDR3 protein: CASTRDRGSEQYF. The DNA for the CDR3 is TGTGCCAGCACTAGGGACAGGGGGAGCGAGCAGTACTTC.

This clonotype was counted once. A much bigger clone sits one base away, suggesting this may be a read error. The chain combines TRBV7-9 with TRBJ2-5; D possibly uses TRBD1 or TRBD2 (5 bases each). The CDR3 runs to 15 residues. Germline loops: CDR1 SEHNR, CDR2 FQNEAQ (reference sequence). CDR3 coding DNA: TGTACCAGCAGCTTAGGTTCCGGCTGGGGGGAGACCCAGTACTTC. Translating gives CTSSLGSGWGETQYF. The full variable domain, its missing parts supplied by reference TRBV7-9 and TRBJ2-5, is DTGVSQNPRHKITKRGQNVTFRCDPISEHNRLYWYRQTLGQGPEFLTYFQNEAQLEKSRLLSDRFSAERPKGSFSTLEIQRTEQGDSAMYLCTSSLGSGWGETQYFGPGTRLLVL.

The V call is TRBV11-2, the J call TRBJ2-5; TRBD2 matches at 9 bases. V lost 6 bases to trimming and J lost 5 bases; unmatched junction nucleotides: 7. This CDR3 is built from 14 residues. The germline CDR1 and CDR2 sequences are SGHAT and FQNNGV. The CDR3 sequence: CASRRLAEGETQYF. The CDR3 nucleotides read TGTGCCAGCAGGAGACTAGCGGAGGGGGAGACCCAGTACTTC.

The V and J genes are TRBV5-1 and TRBJ1-1, with D tentatively TRBD1 (5 bases). V shed 5 bases and J shed 8 bases, with 16 bases lying between them. The germline V gene has CDR1 SGHRS and CDR2 YFSETQ. There are 13 residues in the CDR3. The CDR3 sequence is CASRPGQIGEAFF. The CDR3 nucleotides are TGCGCCAGCAGGCCGGGGCAGATAGGGGAAGCTTTCTTT.

The sample holds a few counts of this clonotype. V is TRBV5-1 and J is TRBJ1-1; 8 bases map to TRBD1. With V trimmed by 9 bases and J by 0 bases, 4 bases remained unmatched. The CDR3 has 13 residues. Germline loops: CDR1 SGHRS, CDR2 YFSETQ. The DNA for the CDR3 is TGCGCCACCCGACAGGGGATGAACACTGAAGCTTTCTTT. Translated, it gives CATRQGMNTEAFF.

This clonotype has at least ten counts. The CDR3 is CASSSGIYEQYF. The DNA of the CDR3 is TGTGCCAGCAGTTCCGGGATCTACGAGCAGTACTTC. V and J are TRBV7-9 and TRBJ2-7; TRBD2 might be the D (5 bases). Germline CDR1 is SEHNR and CDR2 is FQNEAQ (reference sequence). V dropped 6 bases and J dropped 3 bases, with 9 bases sitting between them. This CDR3 comprises 12 residues.

Points on this clonotype: The conserved closing phenylalanine or tryptophan is absent in this CDR3, likely reflecting a read error. It is unclear where the CDR3 begins or ends on the DNA, so no DNA is shown, and the CDR3 is as TCRdb lists it. This chain joins TRBV7-8 and TRBJ2-5. Looked up from germline, CDR1 is SGHVS and CDR2 is FQNEAQ. The CDR3 is 8 amino acids in total, end residues counted. CDR3 region: CASSHPGS.

The chain joins TRBV2 to TRBJ1-1; 8 bases match TRBD1. This CDR3 contains 14 residues. The V and J ends lost 11 bases and 5 bases, in that order; junction bases with no gene match: 13. CDR1 SNHLY and CDR2 FYNNEI come from the germline V gene. The CDR3 spells CAYPGGAGGTEAFF. Written as DNA, the CDR3 is TGTGCCTATCCAGGGGGCGCCGGGGGAACTGAAGCTTTCTTT.

This clonotype was seen a handful of times. The chain couples TRBV7-2 to TRBJ1-4; no clear D gene. Per germline, CDR1 SGHTA and CDR2 FQGNSA. The CDR3 length is 14 residues. V shed 3 bases and J shed 6 bases, with 11 bases lying between them. DNA of the CDR3: TGTGCCAGCAGCTTGGAGCCGAGGGATGAAAAACTGTTTTTT. It codes for CASSLEPRDEKLFF. The full variable domain, with the rest looked up from reference TRBV7-2 and TRBJ1-4, is GAGVSQSPSNKVTEKGKDVELRCDPISGHTALYWYRQSLGQGLEFLIYFQGNSAPDKSGLPSDRFSAERTGGSVSTLTIQRTQQEDSAVYLCASSLEPRDEKLFFGSGTQLSVL.

This clonotype was seen ten or more times. The rearrangement links TRBV9 to TRBJ1-4, with a possible D match to TRBD1 (5 bases). Per germline, CDR1 SGDLS and CDR2 YYNGEE. This CDR3 comprises 14 residues. The germline V and J ends were trimmed by 4 bases and 8 bases, with 15 bases remaining between them. CDR3 in amino acids: CASSRGDHREKLFF. The CDR3 DNA sequence: TGTGCCAGCAGCAGAGGGGACCATCGGGAAAAACTGTTTTTT.

The V gene is TRBV7-9, the J gene TRBJ2-2; D not resolved. Germline assignment: CDR1 SEHNR and CDR2 FQNEAQ (reference sequence). V was trimmed by 2 bases and J by 3 bases, leaving 16 bases between them. This CDR3 is 17 amino acids long. The CDR3 coding sequence is TGTGCCAGCAGCTTATATACCAGCAGTATGTACACCGGGGAGCTGTTTTTT. It codes for CASSLYTSSMYTGELFF.

The chain carries TRBV19 and TRBJ1-5; no firm D call. V gave up 0 bases and J gave up 2 bases, with 11 bases separating them. This CDR3 has 16 amino acids. CDR1 is LNHDA and CDR2 is SQIVND in the germline V gene (reference sequence). The DNA for the CDR3 is TGTGCCAGTAGTATAGACGCCGGATATGGCAATCAGCCCCAGCATTTT. Translating it yields CASSIDAGYGNQPQHF.

This chain uses TRBV29-1 with TRBJ2-7; D unclear. Trimming left V 8 bases short and J 1 base short, with 12 bases between. CDR3 length equals 12 residues. In germline, CDR1 is SQVTM, CDR2 ANQGSEA. This chain's CDR3 is CSLVGGSYEQYF. CDR3 coding DNA: TGCAGCTTAGTCGGCGGATCCTACGAGCAGTACTTC.

In this sample, this clonotype turned up many times. This sequence joins TRBV7-8 and TRBJ1-2, with a weak D call TRBD1 (5 bases). CDR3 length: 14 residues. Trimming stripped 0 bases from V and 6 bases from J, with 11 bases between. Germline CDR1 SGHVS, CDR2 FQNEAQ. This chain's CDR3 is CASSLALAGDGYTF. In nucleotides, the CDR3 is TGTGCCAGCAGCTTAGCTTTGGCGGGGGATGGCTACACCTTC.

This rearrangement joins TRBV20-1 to TRBJ1-6; 9 bases are shared with TRBD1. CDR1 and CDR2 (germline): DFQATT, SNEGSKA (reference sequence). V gave up 5 bases and J gave up 8 bases; unmatched junction bases: 22. This CDR3 comprises 19 residues. The CDR3 bases are TGCAGTGCTCCTAACCCGGACAGGGGCATACCGAGCAGCCATTCACCCCTCCACTTT. Amino acids: CSAPNPDRGIPSSHSPLHF.

This clonotype was picked up many times. This chain uses TRBV5-1 with TRBJ1-2, with D unclear. This CDR3 is built from 14 residues. The V end was cut by 0 bases, the J end by 8 bases, with 14 bases between. The germline V gene encodes CDR1 SGHRS and CDR2 YFSETQ. In nucleotides, the CDR3 is TGCGCCAGCAGCTTGGACCGAAGAGAGGGCGGCTACACCTTC. This translates into CASSLDRREGGYTF.

This chain uses TRBV7-2 with TRBJ1-5; 7 bases match TRBD1. With 7 bases clipped from V and 2 bases from J, the junction kept 8 bases outside the gene matches. The CDR3 has 15 amino acids. CDR1 and CDR2 (germline): SGHTA, FQGNSA. The CDR3 region has the DNA TGTGCCAGCACGTTACAGGGGATGGGCAATCAGCCCCAGCATTTT. Translating it yields CASTLQGMGNQPQHF. The whole variable domain, remainder taken from reference TRBV7-2 and TRBJ1-5, is GAGVSQSPSNKVTEKGKDVELRCDPISGHTALYWYRQSLGQGLEFLIYFQGNSAPDKSGLPSDRFSAERTGGSVSTLTIQRTQQEDSAVYLCASTLQGMGNQPQHFGDGTRLSIL.

CDR3 sequence reads: CASGLAGQGYEQYF. The CDR3 DNA follows: TGTGCCAGCGGTCTAGCGGGACAGGGGTACGAGCAGTACTTC. The chain uses TRBV7-9 and TRBJ2-7; possibly TRBD1 for D (10 bases). V was clipped by 8 bases and J by 4 bases, with 18 bases between them. The germline V gene has CDR1 SEHNR and CDR2 FQNEAQ (reference sequence). The length of the CDR3 is 14 residues.

This clonotype has ten or more counts. This chain links TRBV7-8 with TRBJ1-6; TRBD1 aligns across 8 bases. Germline CDR1 is SGHVS and CDR2 is FQNEAQ. V was clipped by 1 base and J by 8 bases; unmatched bases: 7. The CDR3 is made up of 16 amino acids. CDR3 DNA sequence: TGTGCCAGCAGCTTAGATGGCGGACAGGGTTATTCACCCCTCCACTTT. Its protein is CASSLDGGQGYSPLHF.

The rearrangement links TRBV6-6 to TRBJ1-2; the D gene is possibly TRBD1 (6 bases). In germline, CDR1 is MNHNY, CDR2 SVGAGI (reference sequence). The CDR3 consists of 14 residues. V was clipped by 5 bases and J by 5 bases, with 15 bases between them. CDR3 protein: CASSARDKGYGYTF. The CDR3, as DNA: TGTGCCAGCAGTGCCCGGGACAAGGGATATGGCTACACCTTC.

Ten or more counts support this clonotype. The chain uses TRBV25-1 and TRBJ1-2; no clear D gene. Looked up from germline, CDR1 is MGHDK and CDR2 is SYGVNS. Trimming removed 4 bases at V and 1 base at J, with 10 bases between. CDR3 size: 14 residues. The CDR3 coding sequence is TGTGCCAGCAGTGCTTTAGATAGTAACTATGGCTACACCTTC. Translation gives CASSALDSNYGYTF.

A note on this clonotype: A read error may be the cause here, since a much bigger clone is one base away. The chain employs TRBV19 and TRBJ1-1; 8 bases map to TRBD1. This CDR3 has 12 amino acids. The V gene's germline CDR1 is LNHDA and CDR2 SQIVND (reference sequence). The CDR3 coding sequence is TGTGCCAGTGGGACAGGCTACACTGAAGCTTCCTTT. It encodes CASGTGYTEASF.

V gene TRBV12-3 or TRBV12-4 combines with J gene TRBJ2-2; 7 bases align to TRBD1. The CDR3 is made up of 15 amino acids. Trimming at V came to 7 bases and at J to 3 bases, leaving 8 bases not matched to a gene. DNA for the CDR3: TGTGCCAGCATAGGCCCTGGACAGGACACCGGGGAGCTGTTTTTT. Residues: CASIGPGQDTGELFF.

This clonotype turned up a few times. V gene TRBV20-1 combines with J gene TRBJ1-5, with D perhaps TRBD1 (5 bases). The germline CDR1 and CDR2 sequences are DFQATT and SNEGSKA (reference sequence). This CDR3 has 13 residues. V shed 5 bases and J shed 4 bases, with 12 bases lying between them. The CDR3 loop reads CSAARDLNQPQHF. Written as DNA, the CDR3 is TGCAGTGCTGCTCGGGACCTAAATCAGCCCCAGCATTTT.

A word on this clonotype: This CDR3 is missing its conserved last phenylalanine or tryptophan, likely due to a read error. V usage is TRBV6-1 and J usage is TRBJ1-2; no clear D gene. Trimming shortened V by 0 bases and J by 8 bases, and 13 bases separated the two germline ends. The CDR3 consists of 14 residues. CDR1 and CDR2 from the germline V gene are MNHNS and SASEGT. CDR3 in DNA: TGTGCCAGCAGTGAAGCCGCCCTTTCACGAGGCTACACCTCC. Its translation: CASSEAALSRGYTS.

J is TRBJ1-6 and V is TRBV25-1, with a tentative D call TRBD1 (6 bases). Germline V gene sequence: CDR1 MGHDK, CDR2 SYGVNS. V lost 7 bases and J 7 bases, leaving 17 bases between the germline ends. This CDR3 comprises 15 residues. The CDR3 here is CASNIRGGRNSPLHF. The CDR3 DNA follows: TGTGCCAGCAATATAAGGGGGGGAAGGAATTCACCCCTCCACTTT.

V is TRBV10-3 and J is TRBJ1-1, with 10 bases identical to TRBD1. CDR3 size: 14 residues. The germline gives CDR1 ENHRY, CDR2 SYGVKD. V lost 3 bases, J lost 7 bases, and 5 bases stayed unmatched. CDR3 bases: TGTGCCATCAGTGAAGGGACAGGGGACGATGAAGCTTTCTTT. It specifies CAISEGTGDDEAFF.

Comments on this clonotype: No conserved phenylalanine or tryptophan is present at the end of the CDR3, so a read error is the likely explanation. The limits of the CDR3 on the DNA are not certain, so only TCRdb's listed CDR3 is given. V is TRBV29-1 and J is TRBJ2-7; the table calls TRBD2, which could not be checked here. Ends included, the CDR3 has 8 residues. From germline, CDR1 is SQVTM and CDR2 ANQGSEA. CDR3 in amino acids: CSVWLAYT.